Listed below are T cell receptor beta chains from one sample, sequenced in a study of blood T cell repertoires in COVID-19. TCRdb keeps only in-frame clones here, not all; method: immunoSEQ multiplex PCR. The sample yields approximately 130,000 clones, roughly four fifths seen once. Sequenced input: peripheral blood. The receptors derive from a man in his forties with active or convalescent COVID-19. The CDR3 runs from the conserved cysteine through the conserved F or W. Each record gives: J gene, CDR3 length, V gene, clone size, D gene, CDR3 DNA, CDR3 protein. The D gene is left open where the match is weak. Clone sizes are given selectively: once, few, many, or a class where the clone is expanded.

TRBJ1-1 13 TRBV9 few . TGTGCCAGCAGCGCTAGGTCGTCCGGTGAAGCTTTCTTT CASSARSSGEAFF
TRBJ1-2 13 TRBV25-1 . TRBD1 TGTGCCAGCAGAACCGGGACAGTCTATGGCTACACCTTC CASRTGTVYGYTF
TRBJ2-2 18 TRBV7-2 . TRBD2 TGTGCCAGCAGCCTCGGGACTAGCGGGGGGCTAAACACCGGGGAGCTGTTTTTT CASSLGTSGGLNTGELFF
TRBJ2-7 14 TRBV7-2 . . TGTGCCAGCAGCTTAGTCCCAGGGGCGGGCGAGCAGTACTTC CASSLVPGAGEQYF
TRBJ2-3 16 TRBV19 . TRBD2 TGTGCCAGTAGTATTCTCCCTAGCGGGGGCACAGATACGCAGTATTTT CASSILPSGGTDTQYF
TRBJ2-1 14 TRBV2 . . TGTGCCAGCAGTGTGTTATCAAAACAGGGTGAGCAGTTCTTC CASSVLSKQGEQFF
TRBJ1-5 15 TRBV19 . TRBD1 TGTGCCAGTACCGCGACAGGGGGCAACAATCAGCCCCAGCATTTT CASTATGGNNQPQHF
TRBJ1-1 14 TRBV2 few . TGTGCCAGCAGATCCCCAGGGAAGAACACTGAAGCTTTCTTT CASRSPGKNTEAFF
TRBJ1-1 14 TRBV5-1 . . TGCGCCAGCAGCGCTGGACAGATGAACACTGAAGCTTTCTTT CASSAGQMNTEAFF
TRBJ2-7 13 TRBV6-5 . TRBD1 TGTGCCAGCATTCGACAGGGGCAGAGCGAGCAGTACTTC CASIRQGQSEQYF
TRBJ2-7 14 TRBV30 . . TGTGCCTGGAGTGTATCTGGCGGATCCTACGAGCAGTACTTC CAWSVSGGSYEQYF
TRBJ2-6 16 TRBV7-3 . . TGTGCCAGCAGCTTAACGTCGGGGGCTGGGGCCAACGTCCTGACTTTC CASSLTSGAGANVLTF
TRBJ2-3 16 TRBV11-2 . TRBD2 TGTGCCAGCAGCTTAGTAGGCGGGGGTCTCACAGATACGCAGTATTTT CASSLVGGGLTDTQYF
TRBJ1-6 16 TRBV3-1/TRBV3-2 . TRBD1 TGTGCCAGCAGCCTGAGCTGGACAGGGGCGAATTCACCCCTCCACTTT CASSLSWTGANSPLHF
TRBJ2-7 14 TRBV7-2 once . TGTGCCAGCAGCTCCCCGGGGAGGCCCTCCGAGCAGTACTTC CASSSPGRPSEQYF
TRBJ1-1 15 TRBV4-1 . TRBD1 TGCGCCAGCAGCCAGGAGACAGGGGGTCCCACTGAAGCTTTCTTT CASSQETGGPTEAFF
TRBJ1-3 15 TRBV7-9 . . TGTGCCATACCGGGGTGGGCGTACTCTGGAAACACCATATATTTT CAIPGWAYSGNTIYF
TRBJ1-1 15 TRBV19 once . TGTGCCAGTAGCGCACAGGGTGCCATGAACACTGAAGCTTTCTTT CASSAQGAMNTEAFF
TRBJ2-2 14 TRBV24-1 . TRBD1 TGTGCCATCGGGACAGGGGGGAACACCGGGGAGCTGTTTTTT CAIGTGGNTGELFF
TRBJ2-1 16 TRBV19 . TRBD2 TGTGCCAGTAGTCCAAGGACTAGACCCACGTTCAATGAGCAGTTCTTC CASSPRTRPTFNEQFF
TRBJ2-5 15 TRBV10-3 . TRBD1 TGTGCCATCAGACCCGGACAGGCGTACCAAGAGACCCAGTACTTC CAIRPGQAYQETQYF
TRBJ1-2 13 TRBV6-5 . TRBD1 TGTGCCAGCACCGAGGTAGGGGGCGTCGGCTACACCTTC CASTEVGGVGYTF
TRBJ1-2 14 TRBV20-1 . TRBD1 TGCAGTGCTAGTTGGCAGGGGGCCAACTATGGCTACACCTTC CSASWQGANYGYTF
TRBJ2-1 16 TRBV24-1 once TRBD2 TGTGCCACCAGTTTGGGGTTTAGCGGGGGGGCAGGTGAGCAGTTCTTC CATSLGFSGGAGEQFF
TRBJ1-5 15 TRBV4-3 . . TGCGCCAGCAGCCGTCAGACCGGGGGAGGACAGCCCCAGCATTTT CASSRQTGGGQPQHF
TRBJ2-1 19 TRBV7-3 . TRBD2 TGTGCCAGCAGCTCATCAGGCAGGACTAGCGGGGGGCCCCACAATGAGCAGTTCTTC CASSSSGRTSGGPHNEQFF
TRBJ2-7 12 TRBV9 . . TGTGCCAGCAGCCAGGAAGGGGTCGAGCAGTACTTC CASSQEGVEQYF